Reported below is one T cell receptor (beta chain). The same CDR3 also results from other DNA sequences found in this sample. The data are from a study of immune evolution from preneoplasia to lung adenocarcinoma. Here immunoSEQ multiplex PCR was the method, and the copy in TCRdb shows in-frame clones only, minus some. Here the sample spans around 5,700 clones, 65% to 85% being singletons. The ends were cut back, 5 bases at V and 5 bases at J, with 4 bases in the middle. This CDR3 region has 11 residues. Germline CDR1 and CDR2: SGHAT and FQNNGV. The rearrangement links TRBV11-2 to TRBJ2-1; D uncertain. The sequenced sample was FFPE adjacent normal lung tissue. The TCR comes from a donor at least 70 years old with lung adenocarcinoma. The CDR3 sequence is CASSHNNEQFF. In DNA, the CDR3 is TGTGCCAGCAGCCACAACAATGAGCAGTTCTTC. Filled out from reference TRBV11-2 and TRBJ2-1, the complete variable domain reads EAGVAQSPRYKIIEKRQSVAFWCNPISGHATLYWYQQILGQGPKLLIQFQNNGVVDDSQLPKDRFSAERLKGVDSTLKIQPAKLEDSAVYLCASSHNNEQFFGPGTRLTVL.